The 19 T cell receptor beta chains in this list originate from one sample, sequenced in a study of CD8 T cells in Susac syndrome. cDNA came from about 0.5 to 1 ug RNA primed by random hexamers. TCRdb re-called the immunoSEQ multiplex PCR reads with MiXCR, one entry per CDR3 protein. The sample includes 170,000 or so distinct CDR3 sequences, under 95% seen only once; the top ten take roughly 0.1%. Material for sequencing was CD4+ T cells from PBMCs. The receptor source for this set is a human donor with multiple sclerosis.

The chain employs TRBV9 and TRBJ2-2, with 15 positions matching TRBD2. Germline V CDR1 and CDR2: SGDLS, YYNGEE. With 2 bases clipped from V and 5 bases from J, the junction kept 7 bases outside the gene matches. This CDR3 spans 18 amino acids. The CDR3 reads CASSVRTSGRARTGELFF. In DNA form, the CDR3 reads TGTGCCAGCAGCGTTAGGACTAGCGGGAGGGCGCGAACCGGGGAGCTGTTTTTT.

The rearrangement links TRBV18 to TRBJ2-5, with D unresolved. The CDR3 runs 14 residues. The V gene's germline CDR1 is KGHSH and CDR2 LQKENI. Trimming took 4 bases from V and 5 from J, leaving 14 bases between them. CDR3 in DNA: TGTGCCAGCTCACAGGGTGGGCTTCGTGAGACCCAGTACTTC. Protein: CASSQGGLRETQYF. Full variable domain (missing parts from reference TRBV18 and TRBJ2-5): NAGVMQNPRHLVRRRGQEARLRCSPMKGHSHVYWYRQLPEEGLKFMVYLQKENIIDESGMPKERFSAEFPKEGPSILRIQQVVRGDSAAYFCASSQGGLRETQYFGPGTRLLVL.

The chain uses TRBV29-1 and TRBJ1-2; a weak D match, TRBD1 (6 bases). CDR3 length equals 12 residues. The V and J ends lost 2 bases and 8 bases respectively, with 12 bases between them. In germline, CDR1 is SQVTM, CDR2 ANQGSEA. This CDR3 is CSVERGGGGYTF. In DNA form, the CDR3 reads TGCAGCGTTGAAAGGGGGGGCGGCGGCTACACCTTC.

V usage is TRBV5-4 and J usage is TRBJ2-4, with TRBD2 identical over 8 bases. The CDR3 extends over 16 amino acids. Germline V gene lookup returns CDR1 SGHNT and CDR2 YYREEE (reference sequence). Trimming removed 6 bases from V and 8 bases from J; junction bases left unmatched: 16. The CDR3 reads CASTPTPAGVADIQYF. CDR3 nucleotides: TGTGCCAGCACCCCCACCCCAGCGGGAGTAGCGGACATTCAGTACTTC. Combining the CDR3 with reference TRBV5-4 and TRBJ2-4 gives the whole variable domain ETGVTQSPTHLIKTRGQQVTLRCSSQSGHNTVSWYQQALGQGPQFIFQYYREEENGRGNFPPRFSGLQFPNYSSELNVNALELDDSALYLCASTPTPAGVADIQYFGAGTRLSVL.

The chain uses TRBV5-1 and TRBJ2-5, with D perhaps being TRBD1 or TRBD2 (5 bases each). V lost 4 bases to trimming and J lost 2 bases, with 18 bases between them. This CDR3 has 16 residues. Germline V lookup: CDR1 SGHRS, CDR2 YFSETQ. CDR3: CASSRQGERVQETQYF. The DNA for the CDR3 is TGCGCCAGCAGCAGGCAGGGAGAGAGGGTTCAAGAGACCCAGTACTTC. The full variable domain, completed using reference TRBV5-1 and TRBJ2-5, is KAGVTQTPRYLIKTRGQQVTLSCSPISGHRSVSWYQQTPGQGLQFLFEYFSETQRNKGNFPGRFSGRQFSNSRSEMNVSTLELGDSALYLCASSRQGERVQETQYFGPGTRLLVL.

J is TRBJ2-1 and V is TRBV9; D call uncertain. The CDR3 is 11 amino acids. Germline CDR1 reads SGDLS; CDR2 reads YYNGEE. V was cut by 6 bases and J by 5 bases, with 6 bases left in between. The CDR3 DNA reads as TGTGCCAGCACCCGGGACAATGAGCAGTTCTTC. This encodes CASTRDNEQFF.

J is TRBJ1-3 and V is TRBV9; D not resolved. CDR1 is SGDLS, CDR2 YYNGEE, per germline. Trimming took 4 bases from V and 0 from J, leaving 14 bases between them. The CDR3 loop spans 16 amino acids. CDR3: CASSSPRTGSGNTIYF. The CDR3 DNA follows: TGTGCCAGCAGCTCACCCCGGACGGGCTCTGGAAACACCATATATTTT.

This chain uses TRBV7-8 with TRBJ2-7; perhaps TRBD1 as D (6 bases). Germline CDR1 is SGHVS and CDR2 is FQNEAQ. This CDR3 spans 14 amino acids. V was cut by 3 bases and J by 3 bases, with 12 bases left in between. CDR3 in amino acids: CASSFSPGDYEQYF. CDR3 sequence (DNA): TGTGCCAGCAGCTTTTCCCCAGGGGACTACGAGCAGTACTTC.

This rearrangement joins TRBV6-1 to TRBJ1-1; D is uncertain. CDR1 and CDR2 (germline): MNHNS, SASEGT. The CDR3 has 12 amino acids. Trimming took off 5 bases at V and 8 bases at J, with 12 bases between the two ends. DNA for the CDR3: TGTGCCAGCAGTAACCCCGGGAGAGAAGCTTTCTTT. Encoded protein: CASSNPGREAFF.

The chain joins TRBV12-3 or TRBV12-4 to TRBJ1-2, with D perhaps matching TRBD1 (5 bases). The CDR3 contains 12 residues. The CDR3 is CASGDFGYGYTF. The DNA of the CDR3 is TGTGCTTCGGGGGACTTCGGCTATGGCTACACCTTC.

The genes are TRBV2 and TRBJ1-2; D is possibly TRBD1 (5 bases). Trimming pared 1 base from V and 4 bases from J, leaving 7 bases between. This CDR3 region has 13 residues. From germline, CDR1 is SNHLY and CDR2 FYNNEI. CDR3 loop: CASSEGGGYGYTF. CDR3 bases: TGTGCCAGCAGTGAAGGGGGGGGCTATGGCTACACCTTC.

The gene calls are TRBV20-1 and TRBJ1-4; D gene unclear. The germline V gene has CDR1 DFQATT and CDR2 SNEGSKA (reference sequence). There are 11 residues in the CDR3. The V and J ends lost 2 bases and 6 bases respectively, with 4 bases between them. The DNA for the CDR3 is TGCAGTGCTAGATTGGATGAAAAACTGTTTTTT. Translated: CSARLDEKLFF.

The J gene is TRBJ2-2, the V gene TRBV5-1; 7 bases agree with TRBD1. J lost 6 bases, V lost 6 bases, and 8 bases had no gene match. This CDR3 is 14 amino acids long. Germline assignment: CDR1 SGHRS and CDR2 YFSETQ. The CDR3 reads CASNLNQGAGELFF. CDR3 bases: TGCGCCAGCAACTTAAATCAGGGGGCCGGGGAGCTGTTTTTT.

The rearrangement joins TRBV29-1 to TRBJ2-2, with 8 bases fitting TRBD1. Per germline, CDR1 SQVTM and CDR2 ANQGSEA. This CDR3 is built from 13 residues. The ends lost 5 bases at V and 6 bases at J; junction bases unmatched: 5. CDR3 in amino acids: CSVTSTGAGELFF. CDR3 bases: TGCAGCGTTACCTCGACAGGGGCCGGGGAGCTGTTTTTT.

The chain recombines TRBV30 with TRBJ1-2; no firm D call. Trimming removed 2 bases from V and 8 bases from J, with 9 bases in between. Germline CDR1 is GTSNPN and CDR2 is SVGIG (reference sequence). The CDR3 runs to 11 residues. This CDR3 reads CAWSQPGGYTF. DNA for the CDR3: TGTGCCTGGAGTCAACCCGGGGGCTACACCTTC.

This clonotype was counted once. The chain has TRBV9 and TRBJ1-1, with D maybe TRBD1 (5 bases). The CDR3 covers 15 residues. Germline assignment: CDR1 SGDLS and CDR2 YYNGEE. V was cut by 4 bases and J by 0 bases, with 13 bases left in between. The CDR3 is CASSLAAGLNTEAFF. The CDR3 nucleotides read TGTGCCAGCAGCCTAGCGGCAGGGCTGAACACTGAAGCTTTCTTT.

This clonotype was seen more than once but under ten times. One end of the junction does not line up with germline, which may come from a read error. The rearrangement joins TRBV12-3 or TRBV12-4 to TRBJ1-2; maybe TRBD1 (5 bases). The CDR3 has 12 amino acids. In DNA form, the CDR3 reads TGTGCCAGCAGTTTATCGGGGGGAGGCTACACTTTC. It translates to CASSLSGGGYTF.

The chain couples TRBV20-1 to TRBJ2-3; maybe TRBD2 (6 bases). The CDR3 is made up of 12 amino acids. The V end was cut by 3 bases, the J end by 4 bases, with 8 bases between. Germline V gene data show CDR1 as DFQATT and CDR2 as SNEGSKA (reference sequence). CDR3 nucleotides: TGCAGTGCTAGCGGGAGTGCAGATACGCAGTATTTT. As protein: CSASGSADTQYF.

This chain joins TRBV6-2 or TRBV6-3 and TRBJ1-1; D remains ambiguous. This CDR3 comprises 17 residues. The germline V and J ends were trimmed by 1 base and 1 base, with 16 bases remaining between them. From germline, CDR1 is MNHEY and CDR2 SVGEGT. The CDR3 nucleotides are TGTGCCAGCAGTTACTACCAGCGGCTGGCCCCGAACACTGAAGCTTTCTTT. Translated: CASSYYQRLAPNTEAFF.